The rows below give T cell receptor beta chains drawn from one sample of a study of PD-1 blockade in classical Hodgkin lymphoma. Using immunoSEQ multiplex PCR, the repertoire was profiled, and TCRdb retains in-frame clones only, with some absent. The table includes about 58,000 clones, 75% to 95% detected once. Sequencing was performed on peripheral blood mononuclear cells (PBMCs), taken before the second cycle of nivolumab. These receptors originate from a human donor with classical Hodgkin lymphoma. CDR3s leave out the opening cysteine and the closing phenylalanine or tryptophan. Each record gives: V gene, J gene, clone size, CDR3 protein. A clone size is listed for some rows: how often the clone was seen (once, few, many), or a class if it is expanded.

TRBV7-9,TRBJ1-2,-,ASSSTLSDLYGYT
TRBV9,TRBJ2-6,-,ASSVGVGHRLSGANVLT
TRBV6-6,TRBJ1-1,once,ASSYSGTGSEAF
TRBV2,TRBJ2-7,-,ASSEPDRDEQY
TRBV5-1,TRBJ2-7,-,ASSPGLAGGYEQY
TRBV5-4,TRBJ2-1,-,ASSFEGRNEQF
TRBV5-6,TRBJ2-7,-,ASRMRRTGDLYEQY
TRBV7-6,TRBJ2-1,-,ASSPWTSGGNNEQF
TRBV21-1,TRBJ2-3,-,ASSKRRGTSPSTDTQY
TRBV2,TRBJ2-7,-,ASTGQGGEQY